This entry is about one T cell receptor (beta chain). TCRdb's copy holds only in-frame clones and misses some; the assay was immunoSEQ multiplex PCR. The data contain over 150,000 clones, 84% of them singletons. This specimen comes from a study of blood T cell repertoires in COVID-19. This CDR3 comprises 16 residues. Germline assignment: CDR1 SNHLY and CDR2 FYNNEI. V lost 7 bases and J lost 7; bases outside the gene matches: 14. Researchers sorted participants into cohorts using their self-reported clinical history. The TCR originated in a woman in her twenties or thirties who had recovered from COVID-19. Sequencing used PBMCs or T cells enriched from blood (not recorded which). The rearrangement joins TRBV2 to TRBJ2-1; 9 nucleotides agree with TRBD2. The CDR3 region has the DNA TGTGCCAGCACCCCAATGGGTAGCGGGAGTAGGAATGAGCAGTTCTTC. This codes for CASTPMGSGSRNEQFF.